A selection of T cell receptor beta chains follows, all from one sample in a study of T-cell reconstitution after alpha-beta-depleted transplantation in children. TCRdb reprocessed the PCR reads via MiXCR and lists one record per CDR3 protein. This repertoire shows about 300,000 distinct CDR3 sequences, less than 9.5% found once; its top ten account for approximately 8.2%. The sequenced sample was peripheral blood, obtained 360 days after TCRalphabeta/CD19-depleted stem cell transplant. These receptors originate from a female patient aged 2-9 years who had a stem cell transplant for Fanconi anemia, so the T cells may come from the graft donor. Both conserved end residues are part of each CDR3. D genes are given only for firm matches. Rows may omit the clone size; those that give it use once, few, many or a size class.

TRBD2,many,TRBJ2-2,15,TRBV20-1,TGCAGTGCTAGAGATCCGGGGGGGAACACCGGGGAGCTGTTTTTT,CSARDPGGNTGELFF
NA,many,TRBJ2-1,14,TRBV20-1,TGCAGTGCTACGGGACCCAAAGGGGGGAATGAGCAGTTCTTC,CSATGPKGGNEQFF
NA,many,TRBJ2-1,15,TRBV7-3,TGTGCCAGCAGCTCTCTCGGATCGGCTTACAATGAGCAGTTCTTC,CASSSLGSAYNEQFF
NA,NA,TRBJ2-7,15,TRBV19,TGTGCCAGTAGTAACGGCGGGGAGAACTTCTACGAGCAGTACTTC,CASSNGGENFYEQYF
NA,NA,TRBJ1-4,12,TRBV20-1,TGCAGTGCTGGGGTAACTAATGAAAAACTGTTTTTT,CSAGVTNEKLFF
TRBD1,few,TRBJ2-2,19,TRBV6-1,TGTGCCAGCACTCCCGGGACAGGATCAGCTTCGGGCGAGCGCGGGGAGCTGTTTTTT,CASTPGTGSASGERGELFF
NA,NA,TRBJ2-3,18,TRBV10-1,TGCGCCAGCAGTGAGTCAGCCTCGGACGGTACTAGCACAGATACGCAGTATTTT,CASSESASDGTSTDTQYF
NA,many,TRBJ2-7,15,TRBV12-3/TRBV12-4,TGTGCCACCTCCCCGGGACACATGAGCTCCTACGAGCAGTACTTC,CATSPGHMSSYEQYF
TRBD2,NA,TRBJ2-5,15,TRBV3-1,TGTGCCAGCAGCCGTACAGCGGGGTACCAAGAGACCCAGTACTTC,CASSRTAGYQETQYF
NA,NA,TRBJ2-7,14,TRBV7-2,TGTGCCAGCAGCTCGCCTGAACTACGAAGGGGGCAGTACTTC,CASSSPELRRGQYF
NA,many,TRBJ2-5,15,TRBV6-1,TGTGCCAGCGGATTCTTGGACAGTTCTCAAGAGACCCAGTACTTC,CASGFLDSSQETQYF
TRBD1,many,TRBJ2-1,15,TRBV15,TGTGCCACCAGCAGGGAGGACAGGCGGTACAATGAGCAGTTCTTC,CATSREDRRYNEQFF
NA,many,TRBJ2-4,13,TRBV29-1,TGCAGCGTTGGAGGGAGAGCCAAAAACATTCAGTACTTC,CSVGGRAKNIQYF
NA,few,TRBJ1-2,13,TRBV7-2,TGTGCCAGCAGCAAATCCGGGAACTATGGCTACACCTTC,CASSKSGNYGYTF
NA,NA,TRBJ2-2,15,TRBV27,TGTGCCAGCAGCGGAACGCAGGGGTGGTCCGGGGAGCTGTTTTTT,CASSGTQGWSGELFF
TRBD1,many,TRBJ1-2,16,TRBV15,TGTGCCACCAGCAGAGATTTACAGGGGGCCTACTATGGCTACACCTTC,CATSRDLQGAYYGYTF
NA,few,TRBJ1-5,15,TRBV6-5,TGTGCCAGCAGTTCCGCTGTGGGGGTAGGCCAGCCCCAGCATTTT,CASSSAVGVGQPQHF
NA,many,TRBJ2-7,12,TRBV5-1,TGCGCCAGCAGCTTGGTTCGGGACGAGCAGTACTTC,CASSLVRDEQYF
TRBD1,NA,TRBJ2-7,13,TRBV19,TGTGCCAGTATGAGACAGGGGGCGCAAATGCAGTACTTC,CASMRQGAQMQYF
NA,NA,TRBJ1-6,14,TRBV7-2,TGTGCCAGCAGCTTACTGGGGGCTTGGTCACCCCTCCACTTT,CASSLLGAWSPLHF
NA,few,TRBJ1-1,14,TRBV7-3,TGTGCCAGCAGCTCTCAGGGGTGGAACACTGAAGCTTTCTTT,CASSSQGWNTEAFF
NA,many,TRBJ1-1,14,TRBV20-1,TGCAGTGCTAGAGACCCAACCCGACTAACTCAAGCTTTCTTT,CSARDPTRLTQAFF
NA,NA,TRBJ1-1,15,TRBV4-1,TGCGCCAGCAGCCAAGGGGTTCAGGGAAGCACTGAAGCTTTCTTT,CASSQGVQGSTEAFF
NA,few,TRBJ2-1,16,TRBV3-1,TGTGCCAGCAGCCCAGTAGGACTAAACCTCTACAATGAGCAGTTCTTC,CASSPVGLNLYNEQFF
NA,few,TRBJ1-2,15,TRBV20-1,TGCAGTGTCCCCCGCTTCGGGGGGCAGGACTATGGCTACACCTTC,CSVPRFGGQDYGYTF
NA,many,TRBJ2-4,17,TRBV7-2,TGTGCCAGCAGCTTACTGCCCAGTATACTAGCCAAAAACATTCAGTACTTC,CASSLLPSILAKNIQYF
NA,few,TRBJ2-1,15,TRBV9,TGTGCCAGCAGCCCTCTCGCGCTGGGGGCCAGTGAGCAGTTCTTC,CASSPLALGASEQFF